This TCR beta chain was captured by sequencing in a study of T cell changes during pregnancy in multiple sclerosis (dated by TCRdb to about 2019). Broadly, across the study: The study examined how the T cell repertoire changed over the course of pregnancy in women with multiple sclerosis.

Library preparation used the immunoSEQ multiplex PCR assay. Not all clones reach the TCRdb copy of this immuneACCESS table, which keeps in-frame sequences only. Checked studies attribute under half of the gap to unresolved V genes and leave the rest unexplained. This sample comprises almost 50,000 clones, approximately 94% of them detected only once. In total, the top ten clones hold approximately 0.31% of the sample. Measured from the cysteine to the phenylalanine, the CDR3 is 13 residues long. The entry retains the CDR3 DNA only, 39 bases that are in frame from base 1. For CDR1 and CDR2, the germline V gene lists SGHDN and FVKESK. V is shortened by 1 base, J by 10 bases, and the region joining them spans 13 bases. Remarks on this clone: This receptor's antigen is unknown. Base-call qualities are not available, and no considerably larger clone is one nucleotide away.

This specimen consisted of CD4+ T cells from peripheral blood mononuclear cells, obtained in the third trimester of pregnancy. This TCR was sampled from a female donor with multiple sclerosis, enrolled in a pregnancy study. This sequence uses TRBV14 and TRBJ1-1, and TRBD1 may be the D gene, going by 6 matching bases. The nucleotides read TGTGCCAGCAGCCAAGTTATGGGGGCAGGAGCTTTCTTT. Translated, this gives CASSQVMGAGAFF. Reference TRBV14 and TRBJ1-1 genes cover what lies past the CDR3, so the full variable domain is EAGVTQFPSHSVIEKGQTVTLRCDPISGHDNLYWYRRVMGKEIKFLLHFVKESKQDESGMPNNRFLAERTGGTYSTLKVQPAELEDSGVYFCASSQVMGAGAFFGQGTRLTVV.